The rows below give T cell receptor beta chains drawn from one sample of a study of blood T cell repertoires in COVID-19. Clones were read by immunoSEQ multiplex PCR, and TCRdb kept only the in-frame ones, dropping some. This table has some 280,000 clones, more than 80% appearing once. Sequencing used peripheral blood. These receptors originate from a woman in her 30s with active or convalescent COVID-19. The CDR3 runs from the conserved cysteine through the conserved F or W. D genes are given only for firm matches. Where a row states a size, it is once, few, many or the class of an expanded clone; other rows omit it.

TRBJ1-1	-	TRBD1	TRBV7-2	15	TGTGCCAGCAGCTTAAGACAGGGAAGGAACACTGAAGCTTTCTTT	CASSLRQGRNTEAFF
TRBJ1-2	-	TRBD1	TRBV7-6	12	TGTGCCAGCAGCTCAGGGGGCGGGGGCTACACCTTC	CASSSGGGGYTF
TRBJ1-2	-	TRBD1	TRBV6-2/TRBV6-3	13	TGTGCCAGCAGTTTGACAGGGGGCTATGGCTACACCTTC	CASSLTGGYGYTF
TRBJ1-6	-	-	TRBV28	18	TGTGCCAGCAGTTTTAGTGGGGGGATGAGCTCCTATAATTCACCCCTCCACTTT	CASSFSGGMSSYNSPLHF
TRBJ1-4	-	-	TRBV28	14	TGTGCCAGCAGTTTACAGGGATTGAGGGAAAAACTGTTTTTT	CASSLQGLREKLFF
TRBJ1-1	-	-	TRBV2	15	TGTGCCAGCAGTGTAGCCTCAGGGGTGAACACTGAAGCTTTCTTT	CASSVASGVNTEAFF
TRBJ2-7	-	-	TRBV5-5	14	TGTGCCAGCAGCTTGGCCGCAGGGTCCTACGAGCAGTACTTC	CASSLAAGSYEQYF
TRBJ2-7	-	TRBD1	TRBV23-1	14	TGCGCCAGCAGTCAATGGCCGGACAGGTACGAGCAGTACTTC	CASSQWPDRYEQYF
TRBJ2-3	once	-	TRBV5-5	17	TGTGCCAGCAGCCCCCCAGTTGGGGGGGCCAAGAGAGTTACGCAGTATTTT	CASSPPVGGAKRVTQYF
TRBJ1-4	-	-	TRBV30	15	TGTGCCTGGAGTTTTGTCAGGGGAACTAATGAAAAACTGTTTTTT	CAWSFVRGTNEKLFF
TRBJ1-4	-	TRBD1	TRBV28	15	TGTGCCAGCAGCCCCGCGACAGGGGGCAATGAAAAACTGTTTTTT	CASSPATGGNEKLFF
TRBJ1-6	-	-	TRBV4-2	16	TGTGCCAGCAGCCAAGGGGGCAGCTTCTATAATTCACCCCTCCACTTT	CASSQGGSFYNSPLHF
TRBJ1-2	-	-	TRBV12-3/TRBV12-4	13	TGTGCCACATTCGACAGAAGTGTTTATGGCTACACCTTC	CATFDRSVYGYTF
TRBJ2-7	-	TRBD2	TRBV7-6	14	TGTGCCAGCAGCTGGGGACTAGCGGAATACGAGCAGTACTTC	CASSWGLAEYEQYF
TRBJ2-1	once	-	TRBV5-4	17	TGTGCCAGCAGCCCGGGGGCGGGAGCCTTGAACACCAATGAGCAGTTCTTC	CASSPGAGALNTNEQFF
TRBJ2-5	-	-	TRBV5-1	14	TGCGCCAGCAGCAAGGACTCTCCCCAAGAGACCCAGTACTTC	CASSKDSPQETQYF
TRBJ2-7	-	-	TRBV13	14	TGTGCCAGCAGCTTAGTCCGGGGGAACTACGAGCAGTACTTC	CASSLVRGNYEQYF
TRBJ1-6	-	TRBD1	TRBV7-2	16	TGTGCCAGCAGCTTTGCCGGGACAGGGGTCGGGTCACCCCTCCACTTT	CASSFAGTGVGSPLHF
TRBJ1-6	-	TRBD1	TRBV6-2/TRBV6-3	16	TGTGCCAGCAGTTACAACGTCGGACAGGGCAATTCACCCCTCCACTTT	CASSYNVGQGNSPLHF
TRBJ2-4	-	TRBD2	TRBV27	18	TGTGCCAGCAGTCTACTAGCGGGGGGGCCGAAGGGTAAAAACATTCAGTACTTC	CASSLLAGGPKGKNIQYF
TRBJ1-5	-	TRBD1	TRBV30	14	TGTGCCTGGAGCATCTCGGACAGGAATCAGCCCCAGCATTTT	CAWSISDRNQPQHF
TRBJ2-7	-	TRBD2	TRBV4-3	18	TGCGCCAGCAGCCAAGCGCTAGCGGGGGGCCGGAGCTCCTACGAGCAGTACTTC	CASSQALAGGRSSYEQYF
TRBJ2-3	-	-	TRBV6-2/TRBV6-3	11	TGTGCCAGCAGTCGTGAGGATACGCAGTATTTT	CASSREDTQYF
TRBJ1-1	-	TRBD1	TRBV18	16	TGTGCCAGCTCCCCTAACTTGGACAGGGGGAACACTGAAGCTTTCTTT	CASSPNLDRGNTEAFF
TRBJ1-2	-	-	TRBV27	11	TGTGCCAGCAGTTCAGGGTTTGGCTACACCTTC	CASSSGFGYTF
TRBJ2-3	-	TRBD2	TRBV29-1	15	TGCAGCGTGTCGACTAGCGGGGGGGCCGCAGATACGCAGTATTTT	CSVSTSGGAADTQYF
TRBJ1-2	-	TRBD1	TRBV19	15	TGTGCCAGTAGTATTTACACAGGGGGCACGAATGGCTACACCTTC	CASSIYTGGTNGYTF
TRBJ2-2	-	-	TRBV28	18	TGTGCCAGCAGCGGGAGAATTCCCGGGACCCTGCCCACCGGGGAGCTGTTTTTT	CASSGRIPGTLPTGELFF